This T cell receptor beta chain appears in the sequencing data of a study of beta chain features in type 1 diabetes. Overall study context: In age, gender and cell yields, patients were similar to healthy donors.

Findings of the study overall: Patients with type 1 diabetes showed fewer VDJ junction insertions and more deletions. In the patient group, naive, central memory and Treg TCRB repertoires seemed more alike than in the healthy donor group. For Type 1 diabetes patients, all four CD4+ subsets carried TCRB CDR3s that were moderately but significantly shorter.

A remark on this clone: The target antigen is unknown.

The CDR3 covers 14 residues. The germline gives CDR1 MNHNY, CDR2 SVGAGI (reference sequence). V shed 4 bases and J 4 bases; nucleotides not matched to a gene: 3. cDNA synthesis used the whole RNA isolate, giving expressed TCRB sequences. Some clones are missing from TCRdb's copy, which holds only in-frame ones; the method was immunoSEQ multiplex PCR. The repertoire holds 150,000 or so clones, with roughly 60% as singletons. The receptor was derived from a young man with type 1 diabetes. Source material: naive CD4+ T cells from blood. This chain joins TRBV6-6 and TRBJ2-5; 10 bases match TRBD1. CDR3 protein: CASSWDRGRETQYF. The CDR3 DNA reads TGTGCCAGCAGTTGGGACAGGGGTCGAGAGACCCAGTACTTC.